Below, 29 T cell receptor beta chains from the same sample are listed, as sequenced in a study of identical twins. TCRdb itself ran the 5' RACE reads through MiXCR, one entry per CDR3 protein. The data contain around 450,000 distinct CDR3 sequences, over 12% of them seen just once; the ten biggest clones take up around 0.52%. These same records also appear under a second study, on yellow fever vaccine responses in identical twins.

Input material: CD4+ T cells sorted from blood. These receptors originate from a woman under 30 in good health.

Only a few counts were recorded for this clonotype. V usage is TRBV12-3 or TRBV12-4 and J usage is TRBJ1-6, with TRBD1 identical over 7 bases. Trimming removed 5 bases from V and 10 bases from J; junction bases left unmatched: 14. The CDR3 sequence is 16 residues long. CDR3: CASSHPPQGVVSPLHF. The CDR3 region has the DNA TGTGCCAGCAGTCACCCCCCCCAGGGGGTAGTATCACCCCTCCACTTT.

The chain combines TRBV5-4 with TRBJ1-2; D may be TRBD1 (6 bases). The V gene's germline CDR1 is SGHNT and CDR2 YYREEE (reference sequence). The V and J ends lost 5 bases and 1 base respectively, with 18 bases between them. The CDR3 spans 16 residues. The CDR3 coding sequence is TGTGCCAGCAGGACGGCCATGAGGGGGGATAACTATGGCTACACCTTC. This gives the protein CASRTAMRGDNYGYTF.

Comment on this clonotype: Possible read error: a much larger clone is one base away. The gene calls are TRBV6-1 and TRBJ1-2; D is ambiguous. Germline loops: CDR1 MNHNS, CDR2 SASEGT. Trimming removed 1 base from V and 1 base from J, with 4 bases in between. The CDR3 totals 13 residues. The CDR3 sequence is CASSEDINYGYTF. The CDR3 coding sequence is TGTGCCAGCAGTGAAGACATTAACTATGGCTACACCTTC.

The chain is built from TRBV25-1 and TRBJ2-3; no clear D. The CDR3 length is 17 residues. Germline CDR1 reads MGHDK; CDR2 reads SYGVNS. V dropped 1 base and J dropped 1 base, with 15 bases sitting between them. This chain's CDR3 is CASSESKESPGTDTQYF. Here the CDR3 DNA reads TGTGCCAGCAGTGAATCGAAGGAGAGCCCGGGCACAGATACGCAGTATTTT.

V usage is TRBV7-2 and J usage is TRBJ2-3; maybe TRBD1 (5 bases). The germline gives CDR1 SGHTA, CDR2 FQGNSA. The CDR3 is 12 residues long. V gave up 5 bases and J gave up 8 bases, with 11 bases separating them. As DNA, the CDR3 is TGTGCCAGCAGCAAGGGGTTAGGTACGCAGTATTTT. Its protein is CASSKGLGTQYF.

The chain links TRBV4-1 to TRBJ2-6; D is ambiguous. The germline gives CDR1 MGHRA, CDR2 YSYEKL. V was clipped by 5 bases and J by 1 base, with 6 bases between them. This CDR3 has 14 amino acids. The CDR3: CASSSLSGANVLTF. In DNA form, the CDR3 reads TGCGCCAGCAGCTCCCTATCTGGGGCCAACGTCCTGACTTTC.

The J gene is TRBJ2-6, the V gene TRBV18; 8 bases map to TRBD1. Germline CDR1 and CDR2: KGHSH and LQKENI. With 6 bases clipped from V and 4 bases from J, the junction kept 11 bases outside the gene matches. The CDR3 totals 17 residues. The CDR3 DNA reads as TGTGCCAGCTCGCCCCTGCAGGGGGCATTAGGGGCCAACGTCCTGACTTTC. Amino acids: CASSPLQGALGANVLTF.

Only a few counts were recorded for this clonotype. The chain recombines TRBV5-1 with TRBJ2-3; D call uncertain. The germline V gene encodes CDR1 SGHRS and CDR2 YFSETQ. This CDR3 contains 15 residues. Deletions cut 0 bases from V and 3 bases from J, with 11 bases between. The CDR3 bases are TGCGCCAGCAGCTTGGGCAGAGAACGTACAGATACGCAGTATTTT. The encoded protein is CASSLGRERTDTQYF. Drawing the rest from reference TRBV5-1 and TRBJ2-3, the complete variable domain is KAGVTQTPRYLIKTRGQQVTLSCSPISGHRSVSWYQQTPGQGLQFLFEYFSETQRNKGNFPGRFSGRQFSNSRSEMNVSTLELGDSALYLCASSLGRERTDTQYFGPGTRLTVL.

In regard to this clonotype: A read error may produce the germline difference seen at one junction end. The chain employs TRBV7-7 and TRBJ2-5; 13 bases agree with TRBD2. The CDR3 has 15 residues. Germline CDR1 reads SSHAT; CDR2 reads FNYEAQ (reference sequence). The CDR3 reads CASSRTSGGGETQYF. As DNA, the CDR3 is TGTGCTAGCAGCCGGACTAGCGGGGGCGGGGAGACCCAGTACTTC.

This clonotype came up many times. CDR3 coding DNA: TGTGCCACCAGTGATAAGCCTAACTATGGCTACACCTTC. Its translation is CATSDKPNYGYTF. The V and J genes are TRBV24-1 and TRBJ1-2; D is uncertain. The CDR3 runs to 13 residues. V lost 3 bases and J lost 0, with 4 bases in between. From germline, CDR1 is KGHDR and CDR2 SFDVKD.

This clonotype was counted a few times. V is TRBV6-6 and J is TRBJ2-5, with TRBD1 identical over 7 bases. Per the germline V gene, CDR1 is MNHNY and CDR2 is SVGAGI (reference sequence). V trimming: 5 bases; J trimming: 4 bases; junction bases outside the gene matches: 1. This CDR3 spans 12 amino acids. The CDR3 loop reads CASSTGAETQYF. The CDR3 DNA reads TGTGCCAGCAGTACAGGGGCAGAGACCCAGTACTTC.

This clonotype has more than one count but fewer than ten. This sequence joins TRBV20-1 and TRBJ1-5; TRBD1 agrees at 11 bases. Germline trimming cut 5 bases from V and 2 bases from J; bases unmatched to any gene: 5. The CDR3 runs 15 residues. CDR1 is DFQATT, CDR2 SNEGSKA, per germline (reference sequence). DNA for the CDR3: TGCAGTGCTCCGCCGGGACAGGGGGGCAATCAGCCCCAGCATTTT. It specifies CSAPPGQGGNQPQHF.

This clonotype came up a few times. J is TRBJ2-3 and V is TRBV9, with 16 bases that match TRBD2. The germline gives CDR1 SGDLS, CDR2 YYNGEE. The CDR3 sequence is 21 residues long. With 2 bases clipped from V and 3 bases from J, the junction kept 15 bases outside the gene matches. This chain's CDR3 is CASSVPISPGLAGGWTDTQYF. Written as DNA, the CDR3 is TGTGCCAGCAGCGTCCCAATTAGTCCGGGACTAGCGGGGGGGTGGACAGATACGCAGTATTTT.

This clonotype was found many times. Its ends do not fully match the called genes, so a read error is possible. The rearrangement uses TRBV7-2 and TRBJ2-3; the match to TRBD2 covers 10 bases. The germline V gene has CDR1 SGHTA and CDR2 FQGNSA. This CDR3 comprises 15 residues. The CDR3 spells CASRLAGGSTDTQYF. The CDR3 DNA is TGTGCCAGCAGGTTAGCGGGGGGAAGCACAGATACGCAGTATTTT.

The table lists this clonotype with a few counts. The chain combines TRBV7-2 with TRBJ2-2; TRBD1 matches 7 bases. Germline CDR1 reads SGHTA; CDR2 reads FQGNSA. The J segment lost 4 bases and the V segment lost 5 bases, leaving 10 bases of the junction unmatched. The CDR3 covers 16 residues. CDR3 in DNA: TGTGCCAGCAGCACAGGGGCTTCCATAGCCACCGGGGAGCTGTTTTTT. Amino acids: CASSTGASIATGELFF.

There are a few counts of this clonotype. This chain uses TRBV7-9 with TRBJ2-1; D remains ambiguous. Germline CDR1 SEHNR, CDR2 FQNEAQ (reference sequence). The CDR3 has 12 amino acids. V was trimmed by 5 bases and J by 14 bases, leaving 16 bases between them. The CDR3 loop reads CASSPGQAREFF. The CDR3 nucleotides read TGTGCCAGCAGCCCAGGCCAGGCTAGGGAGTTCTTC.

The rearrangement joins TRBV11-2 to TRBJ2-7; 7 bases match TRBD2. The length of the CDR3 is 16 residues. After removal of 5 bases from V and 2 bases from J, the junction contained 12 bases not matched to a gene. From germline, CDR1 is SGHAT and CDR2 FQNNGV. CDR3 in DNA: TGTGCCAGCAGCGGACCGTCGTCGGGAGGCCCCTACGAGCAGTACTTC. Its translation: CASSGPSSGGPYEQYF.

This clonotype was seen many times. This chain links TRBV7-2 with TRBJ1-2, with TRBD1 identical over 7 bases. V dropped 4 bases and J dropped 2; count of bases not matched to a gene: 7. The CDR3 spans 15 residues. Germline loops: CDR1 SGHTA, CDR2 FQGNSA. For the CDR3, the DNA is TGTGCCAGCAGCTCACAAAGGGACAGCAACTATGGCTACACCTTC. Protein sequence: CASSSQRDSNYGYTF.

The chain uses TRBV5-1 and TRBJ2-2, with TRBD2 as a possible D gene (6 bases). The CDR3 spans 16 residues. In germline, CDR1 is SGHRS, CDR2 YFSETQ. V gave up 0 bases and J gave up 6 bases, with 15 bases separating them. CDR3 bases: TGCGCCAGCAGCTTGGAGACCCCGGGGGTGGCCGGGGAGCTGTTTTTT. Translation gives CASSLETPGVAGELFF.

This chain uses TRBV12-3 or TRBV12-4 with TRBJ2-4; no clear D gene. CDR3 length equals 14 residues. Trimming took 3 bases from V and 0 from J, leaving 6 bases between them. Written as DNA, the CDR3 is TGTGCCAGCAGTTTTGGTTTAGCCAAAAACATTCAGTACTTC. Amino acid sequence: CASSFGLAKNIQYF.

This clonotype was seen at least ten times. The chain carries TRBV29-1 and TRBJ2-3; unclear D gene. Trimming pared 3 bases from V and 6 bases from J, leaving 7 bases between. The CDR3 totals 11 residues. Germline V lookup: CDR1 SQVTM, CDR2 ANQGSEA. CDR3 in amino acids: CSVDLGDTQYF. CDR3 DNA sequence: TGCAGCGTTGACTTAGGTGATACGCAGTATTTT.

This clonotype turned up a few times. V usage is TRBV7-2 and J usage is TRBJ2-7, with D tentatively TRBD1 or TRBD2 (5 bases each). CDR3 length: 14 amino acids. CDR1 SGHTA and CDR2 FQGNSA come from the germline V gene. V dropped 0 bases and J dropped 6 bases, with 12 bases sitting between them. Here the CDR3 reads CASSLARGKSEQYF. CDR3 coding DNA: TGTGCCAGCAGCTTAGCGAGGGGAAAGAGCGAGCAGTACTTC.

This clonotype occurred a few times. V and J are TRBV4-1 and TRBJ1-1; D gene unclear. The CDR3 contains 17 residues. The germline V gene has CDR1 MGHRA and CDR2 YSYEKL. The V and J ends lost 4 bases and 3 bases respectively, with 21 bases between them. In nucleotides, the CDR3 is TGCGCCAGCAGCCCACCTTTATCTAGGCAGGCGTACACTGAAGCTTTCTTT. As protein: CASSPPLSRQAYTEAFF.

This clonotype was detected ten times or more. The chain has TRBV3-1 and TRBJ2-3; D possibly matches TRBD1 or TRBD2 (5 bases each). The CDR3 has 15 residues. CDR1 is LGHDT, CDR2 YNNKEL, per germline (reference sequence). V lost 4 bases to trimming and J lost 3 bases, with 14 bases between them. For the CDR3, the DNA is TGTGCCAGCAGCCGAGGGGATTTTCGTACAGATACGCAGTATTTT. The encoded protein is CASSRGDFRTDTQYF.

V gene TRBV29-1 combines with J gene TRBJ1-5, with 11 bases lining up with TRBD1. CDR3 length: 12 amino acids. Germline CDR1 is SQVTM and CDR2 is ANQGSEA. Trimming removed 6 bases from V and 9 bases from J; junction bases left unmatched: 4. For the CDR3, the DNA is TGCAGCGTCGGACAGGGGGCCGGGCCCCAGCATTTT. Residues: CSVGQGAGPQHF.

V and J are TRBV6-2 or TRBV6-3 and TRBJ2-2; D not certain. The CDR3 is 15 residues long. CDR1 is MNHEY and CDR2 is SVGEGT in the germline V gene. The V end was cut by 3 bases, the J end by 3 bases, with 11 bases between. DNA for the CDR3: TGTGCCAGCAGTTATGGAGTTACGGACACCGGGGAGCTGTTTTTT. Amino acid sequence: CASSYGVTDTGELFF.

Only a few counts were recorded for this clonotype. This chain joins TRBV6-6 and TRBJ2-5; D tentatively fits TRBD1 or TRBD2 (5 bases each). The germline CDR1 and CDR2 sequences are MNHNY and SVGAGI (reference sequence). The CDR3 sequence is 13 residues long. V was cut by 6 bases and J by 3 bases, with 11 bases left in between. This CDR3 is CASSFGAKETQYF. Written as DNA, the CDR3 is TGTGCCAGCAGCTTCGGGGCTAAAGAGACCCAGTACTTC.

The chain couples TRBV9 to TRBJ2-3; D uncertain. CDR1 SGDLS and CDR2 YYNGEE come from the germline V gene. Between the trimmed V and J ends, which lost 9 bases and 0 bases, there was a span of 14 bases. The CDR3 has 14 residues. The CDR3 spells CATLSLRSTDTQYF. CDR3 DNA: TGTGCCACCCTGTCCCTCCGTAGCACAGATACGCAGTATTTT. The full variable domain, in which reference TRBV9 and TRBJ2-3 provide the parts outside the CDR3, is DSGVTQTPKHLITATGQRVTLRCSPRSGDLSVYWYQQSLDQGLQFLIQYYNGEERAKGNILERFSAQQFPDLHSELNLSSLELGDSALYFCATLSLRSTDTQYFGPGTRLTVL.

This clonotype has more than one count but fewer than ten. This chain joins TRBV4-3 and TRBJ2-1; TRBD2 matches at 7 bases. The CDR3 runs 14 residues. The V segment lost 0 bases and the J segment 7 bases; nucleotides outside the gene matches: 3. Per the germline V gene, CDR1 is LGHNA and CDR2 is YSLEER. The CDR3 coding sequence is TGCGCCAGCAGCCAAGAGGGGGGGTGGAATGAGCAGTTCTTC. Its protein is CASSQEGGWNEQFF.